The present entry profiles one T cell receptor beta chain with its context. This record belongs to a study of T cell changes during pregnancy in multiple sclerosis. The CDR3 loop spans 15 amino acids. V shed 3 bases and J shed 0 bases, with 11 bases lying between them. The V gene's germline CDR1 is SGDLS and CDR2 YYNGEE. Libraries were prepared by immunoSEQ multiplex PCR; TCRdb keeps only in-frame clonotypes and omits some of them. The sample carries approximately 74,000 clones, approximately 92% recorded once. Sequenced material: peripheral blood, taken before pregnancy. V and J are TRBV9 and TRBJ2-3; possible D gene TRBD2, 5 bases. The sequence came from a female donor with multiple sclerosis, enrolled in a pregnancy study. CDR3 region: CASSALGSSTDTQYF. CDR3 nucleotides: TGTGCCAGCAGCGCACTAGGTTCCAGCACAGATACGCAGTATTTT.